These 2 T cell receptor beta chains were all obtained from the same sample, sequenced in a study of cytomegalovirus exposure and HLA in healthy donors. 13 Jbeta primers and 60 Vbeta primers were used for the PCR. Produced via immunoSEQ multiplex PCR; TCRdb's table is partial and in-frame only. Among around 210,000 clones listed, about 85% were seen once. Sample: PBMCs. The receptor set was obtained from a male donor in good health and CMV-seropositive.

The chain carries TRBV9 and TRBJ2-3; 10 nucleotides align to TRBD1. The germline CDR1 and CDR2 sequences are SGDLS and YYNGEE. This CDR3 region has 16 residues. With 3 bases clipped from V and 7 bases from J, the junction kept 11 bases outside the gene matches. CDR3 DNA: TGTGCCAGCAGCGCGACGGGGACAGGGGTCGCCTATACGCAGTATTTT. Amino acids: CASSATGTGVAYTQYF.

The chain combines TRBV7-9 with TRBJ2-5, with unresolved D. V was cut by 4 bases and J by 2 bases, with 11 bases left in between. The CDR3 spans 14 residues. Germline V gives CDR1 SEHNR, CDR2 FQNEAQ (reference sequence). The CDR3 coding sequence is TGTGCCAGCAGCTCTGAGACTGTACAAGAGACCCAGTACTTC. Amino acids: CASSSETVQETQYF.